This entry lists 14 T cell receptor beta chains sequenced from one sample in a study of T cell responses to AZD1222 COVID-19 vaccine. Sequenced by immunoSEQ multiplex PCR; TCRdb stores in-frame clones only, minus some. The table lists 50,000 to 65,000 clones, around nine tenths of them singletons. The input for sequencing was peripheral blood, taken 28 days after the second AZD1222 dose. These TCRs come from an adult who received the AZD1222 COVID-19 vaccine.

This clone was detected only once. CDR3 in amino acids: CASSLGDGLAYEQYF. The CDR3 DNA reads TGTGCCAGCAGCCTCGGAGACGGATTGGCCTACGAGCAGTACTTC. This sequence joins TRBV9 and TRBJ2-7; no definite D call. Germline values: CDR1 SGDLS, CDR2 YYNGEE. The CDR3 is made up of 15 amino acids. Deletions cut 4 bases from V and 2 bases from J, with 16 bases between. The full variable domain, its missing parts supplied by reference TRBV9 and TRBJ2-7, is DSGVTQTPKHLITATGQRVTLRCSPRSGDLSVYWYQQSLDQGLQFLIQYYNGEERAKGNILERFSAQQFPDLHSELNLSSLELGDSALYFCASSLGDGLAYEQYFGPGTRLTVT.

The chain couples TRBV5-1 to TRBJ1-5, with a possible D match to TRBD1 (5 bases). V shed 1 base and J shed 6 bases, with 17 bases lying between them. This CDR3 is built from 16 residues. Germline assignment: CDR1 SGHRS and CDR2 YFSETQ. The DNA of the CDR3 is TGCGCCAGCAGCTTGTCTCCGGCAGGGCAGGGTCAGCCCCAGCATTTT. Amino acid sequence: CASSLSPAGQGQPQHF.

The rearrangement uses TRBV24-1 and TRBJ1-2, with D possibly TRBD1 on 5 matching bases. The germline CDR1 and CDR2 sequences are KGHDR and SFDVKD. Trimming took off 2 bases at V and 0 bases at J, with 9 bases between the two ends. CDR3 length: 15 residues. This CDR3 is CATSDSRGANYGYTF. The CDR3 nucleotides are TGTGCCACCAGTGATTCAAGGGGAGCTAACTATGGCTACACCTTC.

The rearrangement links TRBV27 to TRBJ2-3; 7 nucleotides line up with TRBD1. The CDR3 is 17 amino acids. Germline lookup yields CDR1 MNHEY and CDR2 SMNVEV (reference sequence). V lost 4 bases and J lost 2; bases outside the gene matches: 12. This CDR3 reads CASSYSNRGPSTDTQYF. The CDR3 DNA reads as TGTGCCAGCAGTTACAGCAACAGGGGACCTTCCACAGATACGCAGTATTTT.

This chain links TRBV4-1 with TRBJ2-3; D gene unclear. Looked up from germline, CDR1 is MGHRA and CDR2 is YSYEKL. This CDR3 has 15 residues. Trimming took 4 bases from V and 6 from J, leaving 17 bases between them. The CDR3 spells CASSPPLGWSDTQYF. Here the CDR3 DNA reads TGCGCCAGCAGCCCCCCTCTGGGATGGTCGGATACGCAGTATTTT.

The chain couples TRBV19 to TRBJ1-5, with no clear D. Germline CDR1 is LNHDA and CDR2 is SQIVND (reference sequence). V was trimmed by 3 bases and J by 5 bases, leaving 8 bases between them. This CDR3 has 13 residues. The CDR3 loop is CASSMVRDQPQHF. The CDR3 DNA sequence: TGTGCCAGTAGTATGGTTAGAGATCAGCCCCAGCATTTT.

This rearrangement joins TRBV28 to TRBJ1-2; D uncertain. Germline lookup yields CDR1 MDHEN and CDR2 SYDVKM. The CDR3 length is 15 residues. V was shortened by 4 bases and J by 0 bases, with 12 bases between the two germline ends. CDR3 bases: TGTGCCAGCAGTTCGCCCTATGTATCTAACTATGGCTACACCTTC. The encoded protein is CASSSPYVSNYGYTF.

In the case of this clone: Likely a read error: the CDR3 ends without its conserved phenylalanine or tryptophan. No DNA is shown, since the ends of the CDR3 on it are uncertain; the CDR3 is the one TCRdb lists. This chain joins TRBV4-2 and TRBJ2-7; the table gives TRBD2 as D, unverified against the DNA. Including both end residues, the CDR3 is 14 amino acids long. Germline-derived CDR1 and CDR2 are LGHNA and YNFKEQ. This chain's CDR3 is CASSQGLTAGALWL.

The chain has TRBV19 and TRBJ1-2, with a weak D call TRBD1 (5 bases). The germline gives CDR1 LNHDA, CDR2 SQIVND (reference sequence). V gave up 7 bases and J gave up 3 bases, with 15 bases separating them. This CDR3 has 14 residues. CDR3 in amino acids: CASIPIGVDYGYTF. The CDR3 bases are TGTGCCAGTATCCCGATAGGGGTAGACTATGGCTACACCTTC.

This chain links TRBV24-1 with TRBJ1-2; 8 bases line up with TRBD1. The V segment lost 5 bases and the J segment 7 bases; nucleotides outside the gene matches: 8. The germline CDR1 and CDR2 sequences are KGHDR and SFDVKD. This CDR3 spans 14 amino acids. CDR3 protein: CATSVGYGTGGYTF. The CDR3 DNA follows: TGTGCCACCAGTGTAGGTTATGGGACAGGTGGCTACACCTTC.

The chain uses TRBV5-1 and TRBJ2-2; D call uncertain. The ends were cut back, 3 bases at V and 1 base at J, with 10 bases in the middle. CDR1 and CDR2 from the germline V gene are SGHRS and YFSETQ. The CDR3 extends over 15 amino acids. The CDR3, as DNA: TGCGCCAGCAGCTCGATCAGCGAGAACACCGGGGAGCTGTTTTTT. Encoded protein: CASSSISENTGELFF. Looking up the rest from reference TRBV5-1 and TRBJ2-2 gives the full variable domain: KAGVTQTPRYLIKTRGQQVTLSCSPISGHRSVSWYQQTPGQGLQFLFEYFSETQRNKGNFPGRFSGRQFSNSRSEMNVSTLELGDSALYLCASSSISENTGELFFGEGSRLTVL.

The chain is built from TRBV28 and TRBJ1-1, with D hard to call. Germline V gene lookup returns CDR1 MDHEN and CDR2 SYDVKM. Trimming shortened V by 5 bases and J by 11 bases, and 9 bases separated the two germline ends. The CDR3 totals 10 residues. This CDR3 is CASSRTSAFF. CDR3 in DNA: TGTGCCAGCAGTAGGACTAGTGCTTTCTTT.

The V call is TRBV18, the J call TRBJ2-7; 12 bases map to TRBD2. CDR1 is KGHSH, CDR2 LQKENI, per germline. The CDR3 consists of 21 residues. V gave up 1 base and J gave up 4 bases; unmatched junction bases: 20. The CDR3 loop reads CASSPQSVWSGLAGGIYEQYF. The CDR3 DNA reads as TGTGCCAGCTCACCACAAAGCGTCTGGTCAGGGCTAGCGGGGGGGATATACGAGCAGTACTTC.

This clone occurred a few times. The chain has TRBV28 and TRBJ2-1; 8 nucleotides line up with TRBD2. The ends lost 5 bases at V and 4 bases at J; junction bases unmatched: 25. Germline CDR1 is MDHEN and CDR2 is SYDVKM. The CDR3 has 21 residues. DNA of the CDR3: TGTGCCAGCAGTATACAAATGGGGACTAGAGTACCCGACACCCCTTACAATGAGCAGTTCTTC. Protein product: CASSIQMGTRVPDTPYNEQFF.